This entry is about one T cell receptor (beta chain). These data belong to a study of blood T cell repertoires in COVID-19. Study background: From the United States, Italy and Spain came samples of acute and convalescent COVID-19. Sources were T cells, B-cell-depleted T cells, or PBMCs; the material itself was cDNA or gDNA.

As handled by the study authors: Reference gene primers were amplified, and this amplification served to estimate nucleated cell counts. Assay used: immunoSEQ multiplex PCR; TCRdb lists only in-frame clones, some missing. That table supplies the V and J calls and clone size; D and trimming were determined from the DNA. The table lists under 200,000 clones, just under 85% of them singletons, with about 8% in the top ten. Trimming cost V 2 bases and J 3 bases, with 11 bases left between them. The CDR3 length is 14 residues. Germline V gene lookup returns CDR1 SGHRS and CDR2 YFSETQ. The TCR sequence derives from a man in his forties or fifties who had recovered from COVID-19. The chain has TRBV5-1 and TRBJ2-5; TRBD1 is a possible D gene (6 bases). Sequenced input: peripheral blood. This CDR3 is CASSLSHREETQYF. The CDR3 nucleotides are TGCGCCAGCAGCTTATCTCACAGGGAAGAGACCCAGTACTTC.